This TCR beta chain appears in the sequencing data of a study of cytomegalovirus exposure and HLA in healthy donors (dated by TCRdb to 2016 to 2017). Concerning the study at large: According to an earlier analysis of a few hundred of the donors, about 179 million T cells yielded 90 million to 130 million unique TCR beta sequences and 250 to 350 Gb of sequence data. An early release that covered roughly 600 HLA-typed donors contained approximately 300 gigabases of sequencing data and 85 million to 100 million unique TCR sequences. Of the roughly 400 genotyped donors, approximately 83% fell in the genetic ancestry cluster associated with self-reported Caucasian donors. The study aimed to test whether cataloging public T cell receptors could reveal signatures of past pathogen exposure. The T cell repertoires of 666 subjects were profiled by immunosequencing and related to cytomegalovirus serostatus. Along with the roughly 700-subject first cohort, a separate validation cohort of roughly 110 different subjects was used. High-throughput TCR immunosequencing, statistical association of individual TCRs with disease status, and machine learning were combined to predict cytomegalovirus infection status. A later analysis re-analyzed previously published TCR beta repertoires from several hundred donors and added high-resolution HLA genotyping to study TCR occurrence patterns. The later analysis used no new phenotypic data to find candidate immune exposures, relying instead on TCR beta sequences and their occurrence across donors. In an earlier analysis of several hundred of the donors, high-throughput TCR beta sequencing was used to judge whether each TCR beta V gene segment behaved as functional or pseudogenic. Donor age, sex, ethnicity and CMV serostatus were compiled together with the repertoire data. Genome-wide SNP genotypes for about 65% of the 666 donors were used in a later genetic analysis, which treated that subset as a discovery cohort. All discovery cohort repertoires had been generated on a single sequencing platform. Class I and class II HLA loci were covered by the typing at four-digit resolution. Typing coverage differed by locus: A, B, C, DRB1 and DQB1 were typed in roughly 620-640 donors, DQA1 in about 510, DPA1 in 600 to 610, and DPB1 in just under 480. Because of strong linkage in the cohort, roughly five DR-DQ haplotypes were treated as single units for association and clustering. On average, roughly 240,000 unique TCR beta nucleotide sequences were sequenced per donor among fewer than 500 genotyped donors of the cohort, with 15% to 20% of those sequences being non-productive. The investigation overall reported the following: Broadly in line with IMGT annotations, most TCR beta V segments showed up in productive rearrangements about 87% or about 30% of the time in an earlier analysis of approximately 640 of the donors. In a later analysis, most CMV-associated TCR beta chains were found to appear HLA-restricted, with HLA associations seemingly driven largely by CMV exposure. An association between a missense DCLRE1C variant and V-gene and J-gene trimming of TCR beta chains was found in a later genetic analysis and replicated in an independent cohort. In a later analysis, TCR association rates were found to vary across HLA loci, with the most associated TCRs seen for DRB1 alleles and the fewest for HLA-C alleles. According to a later analysis, parvovirus B19, influenza, CMV and Epstein-Barr virus appeared linked to several top co-occurrence clusters. Sequencing depth was assumed to be roughly uniform across donors in the presence/absence analyses, though that assumption may not hold. Seventeen rarely observed V segments, including chromosome 9 orphons, were excluded from the earlier analysis of approximately 500 of the donors because counts were too low. A group of highly shared sequence variants was considered likely to be a technical artifact of the sequencing pipeline. Specific HLA alleles were associated with 16,951 TCR beta sequences at a false discovery rate of 0.05 in a later analysis. Compared with the 666-donor mean, donors in an Asian-associated ancestry cluster had fewer N-insertions in productive TCRs, according to a later genetic analysis. Three of the identified cytomegalovirus-associated TCR beta chains were confirmed in vitro to be specific for cytomegalovirus antigens. Because the 87-base-pair reads could not distinguish some IMGT-functional V segments, including TRBV6-2 and TRBV6-3, those segments were excluded. When HLA alleles, especially DR and DQ, strongly co-occurred, attributing TCR associations to individual alleles was difficult. Across donors, most TCR sequences were observed very rarely, whereas some public TCRs were present in many individuals. In both the original and validation cohorts, the classifier was reported to diagnose cytomegalovirus status with high specificity and sensitivity. In this cohort, only TCR beta chains were sequenced, and detectable features were limited by the absence of alpha or paired-chain data. In a later analysis, HLA-associated TCR beta chains were found to be more clonally expanded and to have lower generation probabilities than equally common non-associated chains. In the study, around 150 TCR beta chains were listed as associated with cytomegalovirus. A further reported finding was that TCR beta sequences accurately predicted the HLA-A and HLA-B alleles for most subjects in the first cohort. For the cohort, immune exposure information was limited to CMV serostatus. The authors suggested that the approach could potentially be generalized to other disease states and immunological phenotypes. Because HLA typing was missing for some donors at each locus, association tests included only the typed subset. Correlated functional status among segregating V segments might be attributable to linkage disequilibrium, but an unknown experimental factor could not be ruled out.

To note about this clone: Its cognate antigen has yet to be identified. Base qualities are not provided; no much larger clone lies one nucleotide away.

Libraries were prepared through the immunoSEQ multiplex PCR assay. The multiplex PCR relied on a mix of 60 forward primers for TCR Vbeta segments and 13 reverse primers for TCR Jbeta segments. A multiplex PCR assay on genomic DNA amplified the CDR3 region of rearranged TCR beta genes. On the Illumina HiSeq System, the amplified TCR beta libraries were sequenced as 87-base-pair reads. The authors processed their data as follows. A later analysis tallied 75 million to 95 million unique TCR beta chains across the 640 or so repertoires, and 10 million to 11 million of those chains were shared by two or more donors. A nearest-neighbor algorithm error-corrected the raw reads and collapsed the reads into unique sequences, merging closely related sequences to remove PCR and sequencing errors. CDR3 sequences were aligned to IMGT reference sequences to assign V, D and J gene segments. For a sequence to be retained, at least a six-nucleotide match to both a V gene segment and a J gene segment was required. A rearrangement was called productive if the CDR3 had no stop codons and remained in frame with V and J, and every other rearrangement was called non-productive. Following IMGT convention, CDR3 was defined as the stretch from the second conserved V-encoded cysteine up to the conserved J-encoded phenylalanine. In an earlier analysis of approximately 590 of the donors, sequences lacking an unambiguous match to a single V gene segment were excluded. In an earlier analysis of 587 of the donors, V segments were called functional above 56.7% productive rearrangements and were called segregating when the between-donor standard deviation exceeded 5%. A statistical classification framework was developed to diagnose cytomegalovirus status using the catalog of TCR beta chain sequences. In a later analysis, TCR nucleotide sequences were compared against IMGT/GENE-DB human TR gene sequences so that V and J genes could be assigned. The TCRdist pipeline was used in a later analysis to assign CDR3 sequences and most-parsimonious VDJ recombination scenarios. In a later analysis, every TCR beta chain was defined by the combination of its CDR3 amino acid sequence and its V-gene family, and reads without a unique V-gene family were dropped. In a later analysis, 500 to 650 highly shared, low-generation-probability nucleotide sequences were removed to address suspected cross-contamination and a sequencing artifact. In a later analysis, a clonal expansion index was calculated for each public chain from normalized within-repertoire ranks of inferred template counts. In a later analysis, generation probabilities were computed with a VDJ recombination model fitted to out-of-frame rearrangements, and the resulting probabilities were checked against IGoR. A later analysis scored TCR-TCR, TCR-HLA and TCR-CMV co-occurrence with hypergeometric tests, applying a repertoire-size bias correction to TCR pairs. False discovery rates were estimated in a later analysis by permuting HLA or CMV assignments 20 times. A later analysis grouped co-occurring TCRs with DBSCAN, adding TCRdist sequence similarity when clustering within HLA-allele-positive subsets. Repertoires with fewer than 30,000 or more than 120,000 public chains were left out of co-occurrence clustering, as were five repertoires with anomalous nucleotide sharing. As stored in TCRdb, this immuneACCESS dataset retains in-frame rearrangements with V and J assigned. A fraction of the clones does not appear; measured against another copy, unresolved V genes explain less than half of the discrepancy, and the remainder lacks a known reason. That table is the source of V, J and clone size, and D and trimming were worked out from the DNA. This sample holds about 190,000 clones; about 80% were observed only once. The ten largest clones add up to about 2% of the sample.

The germline V gene sets CDR1 to MNHEY and CDR2 to SVGAGI. The CDR3 starts with the cysteine, ends with the phenylalanine, and has 14 residues. This entry keeps only the CDR3 DNA: 42 bases, framed from base 1. V lost 6 bases and J lost 6 bases, and the count of bases not matched to a germline gene is 10. The cohort comprised fewer than 700 healthy bone marrow donors. At the time of sampling, all cohort members were nominally healthy, though unrecorded immune exposures were likely present. The donor was CMV seropositive and was included in the group of 250 to 350 seropositive cohort members. Each donor provided a peripheral blood sample, and peripheral blood mononuclear cells were used for TCR beta sequencing. Genomic DNA was extracted from the blood cell samples with the Qiagen DNeasy Blood Extraction Kit.

The clonotype comes from a woman aged 18-29 years in good health and CMV-seropositive. The sample comprised PBMCs. The chain is made from TRBV6-5 and TRBJ2-7, with 8 middle bases fitting TRBD1. The DNA sequence is TGTGCCAGCAGCCGGGGGCCAGGGGGCTCCGAGCAGTACTTC. Its translation is CASSRGPGGSEQYF.